This TCR beta chain emerged from a study of CD4 T cells in relation to SARS-CoV-2 and coronaviruses. For the study at large: Negative control cultures got HIV-1 Nef peptides or no peptide. Shared crossreactive spike epitopes were mapped to their HLA restriction.

Details on this clone: The antigen is not known.

Germline CDR1 SGHTA, CDR2 FQGTGA. Trimming removed 5 bases from V and 4 bases from J, with 15 bases in between. The CDR3 sequence is 16 residues long. CD4+ T cells from unexposed donors were obtained before the COVID-19 pandemic (2011-2018). Isolation of CD4+ T cells took place after approximately 11 days in culture. Cells permitting, SARS-CoV-2 S/N and four cold-coronavirus spikes were tested on unexposed-donor CD4+ T cells. Here immunoSEQ multiplex PCR was the method, and the copy in TCRdb shows in-frame clones only, minus some. Here the sample spans approximately 20,000 clones, around 68% being singletons.

The material sequenced was CD4+ T cells from PBMCs, cultured in vitro. This TCR came from a human donor in good health. The J gene is TRBJ2-6, the V gene TRBV7-3; maybe TRBD1 (6 bases). The CDR3 nucleotides are TGTGCCAGCAGCCCGAACAGGGTCTCCGGGGCCAACGTCCTGACTTTC. It encodes CASSPNRVSGANVLTF.